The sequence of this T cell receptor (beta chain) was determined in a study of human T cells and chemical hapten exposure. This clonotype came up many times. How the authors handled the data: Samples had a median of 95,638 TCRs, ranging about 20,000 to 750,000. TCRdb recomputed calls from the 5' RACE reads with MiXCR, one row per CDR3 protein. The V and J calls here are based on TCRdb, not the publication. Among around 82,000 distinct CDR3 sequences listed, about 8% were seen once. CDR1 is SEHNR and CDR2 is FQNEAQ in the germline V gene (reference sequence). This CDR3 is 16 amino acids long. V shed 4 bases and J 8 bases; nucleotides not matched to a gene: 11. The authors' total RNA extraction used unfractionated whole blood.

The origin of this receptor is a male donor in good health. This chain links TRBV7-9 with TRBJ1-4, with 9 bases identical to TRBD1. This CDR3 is CASSSRRTGEGEKLFF. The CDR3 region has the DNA TGTGCCAGCAGCTCCCGTCGGACAGGGGAGGGAGAAAAACTGTTTTTT.